Listed here is a single TCR beta chain. Its antigen is not known. This entry belongs to a study of cytotoxic CD8 clonotypes in ibrutinib-treated CLL. Study-wide findings and caveats: Increased clonality at ibrutinib response gave way to a return toward baseline at progression.

Generated by immunoSEQ multiplex PCR, the TCRdb table keeps only in-frame clones and is missing some. The sample consists of 150,000 to 200,000 clones, 72% of them appearing once. The CDR3 spans 13 residues. Deletions cut 1 base from V and 10 bases from J, with 11 bases between. From germline, CDR1 is SGHAT and CDR2 FQNNGV. This receptor was taken from a human donor with chronic lymphocytic leukemia. This rearrangement joins TRBV11-2 to TRBJ2-1; a possible D gene is TRBD2 (5 bases). The input for sequencing was PBMCs, taken after 24 months of ibrutinib treatment. The DNA for the CDR3 is TGTGCCAGCAGCTTAGTCGGTGGGAGAGAGCAGTTCTTC. Its protein product is CASSLVGGREQFF. The full variable domain, completed using reference TRBV11-2 and TRBJ2-1, is EAGVAQSPRYKIIEKRQSVAFWCNPISGHATLYWYQQILGQGPKLLIQFQNNGVVDDSQLPKDRFSAERLKGVDSTLKIQPAKLEDSAVYLCASSLVGGREQFFGPGTRLTVL.